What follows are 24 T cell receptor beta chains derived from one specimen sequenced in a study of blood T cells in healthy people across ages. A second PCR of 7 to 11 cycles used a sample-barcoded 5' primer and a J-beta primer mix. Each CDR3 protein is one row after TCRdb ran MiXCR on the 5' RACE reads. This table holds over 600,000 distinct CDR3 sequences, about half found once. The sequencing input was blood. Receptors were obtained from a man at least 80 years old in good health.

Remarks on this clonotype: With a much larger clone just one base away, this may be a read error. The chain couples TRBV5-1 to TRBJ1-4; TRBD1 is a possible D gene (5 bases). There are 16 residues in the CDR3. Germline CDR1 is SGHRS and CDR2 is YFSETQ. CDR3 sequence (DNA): TGCGCCAACAGCTTGGGGGTCCGAGACAGAGGAGAAAAACTGTTTTTT. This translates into CANSLGVRDRGEKLFF.

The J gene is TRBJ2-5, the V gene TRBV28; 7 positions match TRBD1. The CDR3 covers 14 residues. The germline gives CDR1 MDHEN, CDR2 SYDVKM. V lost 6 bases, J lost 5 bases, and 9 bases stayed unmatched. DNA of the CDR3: TGTGCCAGCAGCGGGGACAGTTTCTACGAGACCCAGTACTTC. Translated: CASSGDSFYETQYF.

In nucleotides, the CDR3 is TGTGCCAGCAGCTTCGGGACTAGCGGGATTTCATACGAGCAGTACTTC. This gives the protein CASSFGTSGISYEQYF. The chain links TRBV7-2 to TRBJ2-7; 13 nucleotides agree with TRBD2. The germline gives CDR1 SGHTA, CDR2 FQGNSA. This CDR3 contains 16 residues. V lost 3 bases to trimming and J lost 4 bases; unmatched junction nucleotides: 6.

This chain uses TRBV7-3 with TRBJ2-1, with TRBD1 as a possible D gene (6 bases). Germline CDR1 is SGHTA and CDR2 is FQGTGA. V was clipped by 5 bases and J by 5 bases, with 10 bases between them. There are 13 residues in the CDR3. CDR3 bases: TGTGCCAGCAGCCGGGACAACCACAATGAGCAGTTCTTC. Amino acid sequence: CASSRDNHNEQFF.

The CDR3 nucleotides read TGTGCCAGCAGCCCGACGCGGATGAGTGAGACCCAGTACTTC. Protein product: CASSPTRMSETQYF. The chain employs TRBV7-2 and TRBJ2-5; no clear D gene. The CDR3 extends over 14 amino acids. V dropped 5 bases and J dropped 5 bases, with 15 bases sitting between them. The germline V gene encodes CDR1 SGHTA and CDR2 FQGNSA.

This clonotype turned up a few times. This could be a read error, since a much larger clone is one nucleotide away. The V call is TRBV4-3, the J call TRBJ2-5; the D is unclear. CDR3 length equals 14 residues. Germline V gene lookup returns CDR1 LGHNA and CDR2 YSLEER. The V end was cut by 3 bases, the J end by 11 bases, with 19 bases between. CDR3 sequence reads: CASSHALRDHEQYF. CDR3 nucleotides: TGCGCCAGCAGCCATGCATTAAGGGATCATGAGCAGTACTTC.

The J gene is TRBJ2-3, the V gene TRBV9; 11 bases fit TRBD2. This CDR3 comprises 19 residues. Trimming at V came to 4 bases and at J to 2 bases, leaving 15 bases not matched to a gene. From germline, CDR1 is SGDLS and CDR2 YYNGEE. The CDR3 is CASSQEGSGRAPDTDTQYF. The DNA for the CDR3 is TGTGCCAGCAGCCAGGAAGGTAGCGGGAGGGCCCCCGACACAGATACGCAGTATTTT.

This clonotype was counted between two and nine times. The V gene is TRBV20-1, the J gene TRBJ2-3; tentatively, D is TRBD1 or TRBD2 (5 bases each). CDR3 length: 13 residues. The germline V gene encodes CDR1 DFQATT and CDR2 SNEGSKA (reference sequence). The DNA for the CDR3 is TGCAGCCTGGGGGAGAGGAGCACAGATACGCAGTATTTT. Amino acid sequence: CSLGERSTDTQYF.

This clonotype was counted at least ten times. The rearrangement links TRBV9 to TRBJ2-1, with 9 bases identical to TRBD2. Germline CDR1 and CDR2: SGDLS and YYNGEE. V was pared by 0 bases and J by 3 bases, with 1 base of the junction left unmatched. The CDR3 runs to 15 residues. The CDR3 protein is CASSVGGGVYNEQFF. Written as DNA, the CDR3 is TGTGCCAGCAGCGTAGGCGGGGGGGTCTACAATGAGCAGTTCTTC.

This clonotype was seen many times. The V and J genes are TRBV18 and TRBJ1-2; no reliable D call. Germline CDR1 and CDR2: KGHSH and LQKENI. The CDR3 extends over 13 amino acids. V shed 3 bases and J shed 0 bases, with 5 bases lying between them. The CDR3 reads CASSPSANYGYTF. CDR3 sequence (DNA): TGTGCCAGCTCACCCTCCGCTAACTATGGCTACACCTTC.

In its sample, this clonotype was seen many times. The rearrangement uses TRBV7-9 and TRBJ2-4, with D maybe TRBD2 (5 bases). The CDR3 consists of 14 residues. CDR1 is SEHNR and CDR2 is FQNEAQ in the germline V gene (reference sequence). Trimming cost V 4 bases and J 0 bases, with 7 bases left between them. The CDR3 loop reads CASSSAVAKNIQYF. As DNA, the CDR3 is TGTGCCAGCAGCTCAGCGGTAGCCAAAAACATTCAGTACTTC.

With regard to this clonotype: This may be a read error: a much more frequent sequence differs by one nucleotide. CDR3 region: CASSRTGLDEQYF. The DNA for the CDR3 is TGTGCCAGCAGTCGGACAGGGCTCGACGAGCAGTACTTC. The chain joins TRBV7-3 to TRBJ2-7; TRBD1 agrees at 8 bases. This CDR3 comprises 13 residues. V lost 6 bases and J lost 5; bases outside the gene matches: 6. From germline, CDR1 is SGHTA and CDR2 FQGTGA.

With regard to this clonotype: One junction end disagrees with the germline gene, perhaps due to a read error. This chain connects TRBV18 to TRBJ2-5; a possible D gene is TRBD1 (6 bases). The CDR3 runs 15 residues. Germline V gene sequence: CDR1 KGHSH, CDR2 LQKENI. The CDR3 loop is CAGSPQARGQETQYF. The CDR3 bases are TGCGCCGGCTCACCACAAGCCAGGGGACAAGAGACCCAGTACTTC.

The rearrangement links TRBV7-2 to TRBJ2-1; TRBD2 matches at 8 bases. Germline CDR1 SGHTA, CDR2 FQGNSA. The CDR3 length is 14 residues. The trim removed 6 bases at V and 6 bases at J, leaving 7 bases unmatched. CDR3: CASRSNGGGNEQFF. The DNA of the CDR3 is TGTGCCAGCAGAAGTAACGGGGGGGGCAATGAGCAGTTCTTC.

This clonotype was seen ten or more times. CDR3 in DNA: TGCGCCAGCAGCCCGTATTTGCGGGAGACGGACAATGAGCAGTTCTTC. Its translation is CASSPYLRETDNEQFF. The chain joins TRBV5-1 to TRBJ2-1, with 7 bases matching TRBD2. This CDR3 has 16 residues. CDR1 is SGHRS and CDR2 is YFSETQ in the germline V gene. V was pared by 4 bases and J by 5 bases, with 12 bases of the junction left unmatched.

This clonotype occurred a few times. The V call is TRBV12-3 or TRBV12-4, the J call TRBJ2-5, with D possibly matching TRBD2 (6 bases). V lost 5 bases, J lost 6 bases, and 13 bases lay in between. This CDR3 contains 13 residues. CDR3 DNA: TGTGCCAGCAGTACCCGGGAGCGTAAGACCCAGTACTTC. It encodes CASSTRERKTQYF.

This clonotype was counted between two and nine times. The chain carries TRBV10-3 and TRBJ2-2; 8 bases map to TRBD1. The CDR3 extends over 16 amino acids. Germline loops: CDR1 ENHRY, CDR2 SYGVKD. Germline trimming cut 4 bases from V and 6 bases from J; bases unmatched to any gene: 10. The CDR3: CAISGGQGVEAGELFF. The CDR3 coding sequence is TGTGCCATCAGTGGAGGACAGGGAGTGGAAGCCGGGGAGCTGTTTTTT.

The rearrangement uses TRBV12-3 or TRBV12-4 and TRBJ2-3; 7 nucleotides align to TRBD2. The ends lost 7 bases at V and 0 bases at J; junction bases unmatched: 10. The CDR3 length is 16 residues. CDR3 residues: CASKGWASGSTDTQYF. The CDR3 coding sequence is TGTGCCAGCAAGGGATGGGCTAGCGGTAGCACAGATACGCAGTATTTT.

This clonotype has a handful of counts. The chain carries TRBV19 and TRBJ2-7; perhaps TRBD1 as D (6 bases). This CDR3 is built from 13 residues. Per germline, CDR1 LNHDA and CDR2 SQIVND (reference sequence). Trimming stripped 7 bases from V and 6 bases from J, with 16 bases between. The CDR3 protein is CASNYRDNSEQYF. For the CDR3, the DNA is TGTGCCAGTAATTACAGGGATAATTCCGAGCAGTACTTC.

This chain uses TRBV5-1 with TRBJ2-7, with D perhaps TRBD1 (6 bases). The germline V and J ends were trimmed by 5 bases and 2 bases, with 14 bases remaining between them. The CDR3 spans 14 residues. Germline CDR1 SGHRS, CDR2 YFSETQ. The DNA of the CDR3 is TGCGCCAGCAGACCCACCCCAGGGGCCTACGAGCAGTACTTC. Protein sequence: CASRPTPGAYEQYF.

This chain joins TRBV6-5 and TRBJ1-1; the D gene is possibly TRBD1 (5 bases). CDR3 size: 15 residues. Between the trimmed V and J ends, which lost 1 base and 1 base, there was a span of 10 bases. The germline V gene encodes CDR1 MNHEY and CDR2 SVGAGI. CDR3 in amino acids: CASSYWGVSNTEAFF. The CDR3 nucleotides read TGTGCCAGCAGTTACTGGGGGGTTTCGAACACTGAAGCTTTCTTT.

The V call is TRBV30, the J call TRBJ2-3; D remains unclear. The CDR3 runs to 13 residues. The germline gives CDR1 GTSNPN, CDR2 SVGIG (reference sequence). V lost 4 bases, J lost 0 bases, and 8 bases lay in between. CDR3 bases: TGTGCCTGGACCAGGCGGAGCACAGATACGCAGTATTTT. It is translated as CAWTRRSTDTQYF.

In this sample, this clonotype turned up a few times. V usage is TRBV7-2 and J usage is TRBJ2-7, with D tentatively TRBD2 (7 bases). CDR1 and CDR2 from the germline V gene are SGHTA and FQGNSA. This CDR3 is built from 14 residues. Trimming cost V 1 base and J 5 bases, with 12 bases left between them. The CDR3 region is CASSLGGGENEQYF. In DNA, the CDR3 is TGTGCCAGCAGCTTAGGGGGGGGCGAGAACGAGCAGTACTTC.

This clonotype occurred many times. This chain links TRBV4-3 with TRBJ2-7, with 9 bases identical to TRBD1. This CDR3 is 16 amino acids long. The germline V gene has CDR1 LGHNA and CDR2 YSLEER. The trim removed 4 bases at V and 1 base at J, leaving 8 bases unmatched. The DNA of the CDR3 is TGCGCCAGCAGCCGAACTACAGGGGGCTATTCCTACGAGCAGTACTTC. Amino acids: CASSRTTGGYSYEQYF.